This entry lists 24 T cell receptor beta chains sequenced from one sample in a study of blood T cell repertoires in COVID-19. Repertoires were generated with immunoSEQ multiplex PCR, while TCRdb's copy carries only in-frame clones and drops some. The data contain 45,000 to 55,000 clones, around 84% of them singletons. Sequenced input: peripheral blood. All receptors come from a man aged 50-59 years with active COVID-19.

This chain connects TRBV4-2 to TRBJ1-2; D gene unclear. Between the trimmed V and J ends, which lost 0 bases and 0 bases, there was a span of 11 bases. The CDR3 extends over 16 amino acids. Per germline, CDR1 LGHNA and CDR2 YNFKEQ. Here the CDR3 reads CASSQDGSGANYGYTF. CDR3 DNA sequence: TGTGCCAGCAGCCAAGATGGGTCAGGTGCTAACTATGGCTACACCTTC.

V gene TRBV11-2 combines with J gene TRBJ2-5; tentative D call: TRBD2 (6 bases). The CDR3 is made up of 15 amino acids. V lost 3 bases, J lost 3 bases, and 14 bases lay in between. Germline V gives CDR1 SGHAT, CDR2 FQNNGV. This chain's CDR3 is CASSFGGLTKETQYF. The CDR3 region has the DNA TGTGCCAGCAGCTTCGGTGGACTAACAAAAGAGACCCAGTACTTC.

This chain joins TRBV2 and TRBJ2-5; TRBD1 matches 9 bases. V lost 5 bases, J lost 4 bases, and 8 bases stayed unmatched. The CDR3 totals 15 residues. Germline lookup yields CDR1 SNHLY and CDR2 FYNNEI. In DNA form, the CDR3 reads TGTGCCAGCAGTTCAAGACTGGGACAGGGAGAGACCCAGTACTTC. Its protein is CASSSRLGQGETQYF.

The CDR3 region has the DNA TGTGCCAGTAGTAGGGGGGTTGGGCAGCCCCAGCATTTT. Its translation: CASSRGVGQPQHF. V gene TRBV19 combines with J gene TRBJ1-5; perhaps TRBD1 as D (5 bases). CDR3 length equals 13 residues. Germline assignment: CDR1 LNHDA and CDR2 SQIVND (reference sequence). Trimming removed 4 bases from V and 7 bases from J, with 11 bases in between.

The rearrangement links TRBV7-2 to TRBJ2-2, with 9 bases matching TRBD1. The CDR3 contains 15 residues. Germline V gives CDR1 SGHTA, CDR2 FQGNSA. V gave up 4 bases and J gave up 5 bases; unmatched junction bases: 5. The CDR3 DNA is TGTGCCAGCAGCTCCTCGACAGGGGGTACCGGGGAGCTGTTTTTT. This encodes CASSSSTGGTGELFF.

The rearrangement joins TRBV7-2 to TRBJ2-7; 8 bases align to TRBD2. After removal of 5 bases from V and 2 bases from J, the junction contained 5 bases not matched to a gene. In germline, CDR1 is SGHTA, CDR2 FQGNSA. This CDR3 is built from 14 residues. The CDR3 spells CASSPRGVAYEQYF. CDR3 nucleotide sequence: TGTGCCAGCAGCCCGCGGGGGGTCGCCTACGAGCAGTACTTC. Using reference TRBV7-2 and TRBJ2-7 for the parts outside the CDR3, the full variable domain is GAGVSQSPSNKVTEKGKDVELRCDPISGHTALYWYRQSLGQGLEFLIYFQGNSAPDKSGLPSDRFSAERTGGSVSTLTIQRTQQEDSAVYLCASSPRGVAYEQYFGPGTRLTVT.

The genes are TRBV4-1 and TRBJ2-2; 7 nucleotides align to TRBD1. The CDR3 length is 16 residues. Looked up from germline, CDR1 is MGHRA and CDR2 is YSYEKL. The trim removed 4 bases at V and 5 bases at J, leaving 10 bases unmatched. In DNA form, the CDR3 reads TGCGCCAGCAGCCCAGGTGACAGGGTGGCTACCGGGGAGCTGTTTTTT. Translated: CASSPGDRVATGELFF.

The rearrangement uses TRBV6-5 and TRBJ2-7; 11 bases are shared with TRBD2. The CDR3 covers 13 residues. Germline lookup yields CDR1 MNHEY and CDR2 SVGAGI. V shed 6 bases, J shed 9 bases, and the junction held 7 bases outside the gene matches. CDR3 sequence: CASRSSGGIGQYF. The CDR3, as DNA: TGTGCCAGCAGGTCTAGCGGGGGGATTGGGCAGTACTTC.

The chain has TRBV18 and TRBJ1-6, with D uncertain. The CDR3 is made up of 13 amino acids. Per the germline V gene, CDR1 is KGHSH and CDR2 is LQKENI. V lost 1 base and J lost 10, with 8 bases in between. CDR3: CASSPHESSPLHF. As DNA, the CDR3 is TGTGCCAGCTCACCACATGAGTCCTCACCCCTCCACTTT.

The chain couples TRBV3-1 (or the pseudogene TRBV3-2) to TRBJ2-7, with 7 bases fitting TRBD1. J gave up 3 bases and V 4 bases, and 9 bases lay outside the gene matches. Germline CDR1 and CDR2: LGHDT and YNNKEL (reference sequence). The CDR3 is 15 amino acids. This CDR3 reads CASSPIGTAGYEQYF. CDR3 bases: TGTGCCAGCAGCCCTATTGGGACAGCCGGCTACGAGCAGTACTTC.

The rearrangement joins TRBV12-3 or TRBV12-4 to TRBJ1-2; D unclear. The CDR3 extends over 13 amino acids. Trimming removed 6 bases at V and 6 bases at J, with 14 bases between. The CDR3 spells CASSRVKGDGYTF. The CDR3 DNA reads as TGTGCCAGCAGCCGGGTCAAAGGAGATGGCTACACCTTC.

This chain uses TRBV18 with TRBJ1-2; 7 bases are shared with TRBD1. The germline V gene has CDR1 KGHSH and CDR2 LQKENI. Unmatched junction bases numbered 10, after V lost 0 bases and J lost 6 bases. The length of the CDR3 is 16 residues. The CDR3 is CASSPPGDRAPHGYTF. As DNA, the CDR3 is TGTGCCAGCTCACCACCAGGAGACAGGGCCCCCCATGGCTACACCTTC. Full variable domain (outside the CDR3, taken from reference TRBV18 and TRBJ1-2): NAGVMQNPRHLVRRRGQEARLRCSPMKGHSHVYWYRQLPEEGLKFMVYLQKENIIDESGMPKERFSAEFPKEGPSILRIQQVVRGDSAAYFCASSPPGDRAPHGYTFGSGTRLTVV.

The chain links TRBV7-8 to TRBJ1-1; 7 bases agree with TRBD1. The CDR3 extends over 14 amino acids. In germline, CDR1 is SGHVS, CDR2 FQNEAQ. V shed 4 bases and J 2 bases; nucleotides not matched to a gene: 4. The CDR3 coding sequence is TGTGCCAGCAGCTCCGGGACAGTCAACACTGAAGCTTTCTTT. This gives the protein CASSSGTVNTEAFF.

The J gene is TRBJ2-1, the V gene TRBV5-4; D might be TRBD2 (5 bases). This CDR3 is 15 amino acids long. From germline, CDR1 is SGHNT and CDR2 YYREEE (reference sequence). Trimming removed 0 bases at V and 0 bases at J, with 7 bases between. CDR3 amino acids: CASSLGGNSYNEQFF. CDR3 bases: TGTGCCAGCAGCTTGGGAGGGAACTCCTACAATGAGCAGTTCTTC. The full variable domain, in which reference TRBV5-4 and TRBJ2-1 provide the parts outside the CDR3, is ETGVTQSPTHLIKTRGQQVTLRCSSQSGHNTVSWYQQALGQGPQFIFQYYREEENGRGNFPPRFSGLQFPNYSSELNVNALELDDSALYLCASSLGGNSYNEQFFGPGTRLTVL.

The chain recombines TRBV2 with TRBJ2-5; D is uncertain. V was cut by 2 bases and J by 1 base, with 8 bases left in between. Per the germline V gene, CDR1 is SNHLY and CDR2 is FYNNEI. The CDR3 totals 14 residues. This CDR3 is CASSELTVQETQYF. The CDR3 DNA follows: TGTGCCAGCAGTGAATTAACAGTCCAAGAGACCCAGTACTTC.

In DNA, the CDR3 is TGTGCCAGCAGCGCCAGGGGAGCAGGTGGCGGCTACACCTTC. It translates to CASSARGAGGGYTF. The rearrangement links TRBV9 to TRBJ1-2; tentatively, D is TRBD1 (6 bases). The CDR3 has 14 residues. Trimming took off 3 bases at V and 8 bases at J, with 17 bases between the two ends. Germline values: CDR1 SGDLS, CDR2 YYNGEE.

The chain has TRBV7-8 and TRBJ1-3; 10 bases align to TRBD1. V lost 4 bases, J lost 0 bases, and 0 bases stayed unmatched. The length of the CDR3 is 15 residues. Germline loops: CDR1 SGHVS, CDR2 FQNEAQ. The CDR3 nucleotides read TGTGCCAGCAGCTGGGACAGGGGCTCTGGAAACACCATATATTTT. It translates to CASSWDRGSGNTIYF.

The chain employs TRBV5-4 and TRBJ1-4; D gene uncertain. Germline CDR1 and CDR2: SGHNT and YYREEE (reference sequence). This CDR3 region has 13 residues. Trimming took 1 base from V and 3 from J, leaving 4 bases between them. The CDR3 coding sequence is TGTGCCAGCAGCTTGTTCGCTAATGAAAAACTGTTTTTT. It is translated as CASSLFANEKLFF.

This clone has only a few counts. V and J are TRBV28 and TRBJ1-5; TRBD1 aligns across 7 bases. This CDR3 is built from 14 residues. Per germline, CDR1 MDHEN and CDR2 SYDVKM. Unmatched junction bases numbered 5, after V lost 3 bases and J lost 6 bases. This chain's CDR3 is CASSLGQSRQPQHF. The CDR3 DNA reads as TGTGCCAGCAGTTTGGGACAGAGTCGTCAGCCCCAGCATTTT.

The chain joins TRBV4-1 to TRBJ1-6; TRBD1 might be the D (5 bases). The V end lost 4 bases, the J end lost 7 bases, and 11 bases lay between the germline ends. The CDR3 is 14 amino acids. Germline V gene data show CDR1 as MGHRA and CDR2 as YSYEKL. The CDR3 protein is CASSPDRGNSPLHF. The CDR3 DNA sequence: TGCGCCAGCAGCCCAGACAGAGGCAATTCACCCCTCCACTTT.

CDR3 sequence (DNA): TGTGCCAGCAGCTTGGGTGAGGGGGCCAAGGTAAATGAGCAGTTCTTC. Translation gives CASSLGEGAKVNEQFF. The chain links TRBV5-5 to TRBJ2-1; 7 nucleotides match TRBD1. There are 16 residues in the CDR3. Per the germline V gene, CDR1 is SGHKS and CDR2 is YYEKEE (reference sequence). The V and J ends lost 0 bases and 7 bases, in that order; junction bases with no gene match: 10.

The chain links TRBV28 to TRBJ2-3, with D tentatively TRBD2 (6 bases). The CDR3 sequence is 14 residues long. V lost 5 bases and J 10 bases, leaving 19 bases between the germline ends. In germline, CDR1 is MDHEN, CDR2 SYDVKM. CDR3 region: CASSQGHGGMAQYF. CDR3 nucleotide sequence: TGTGCCAGCAGTCAAGGGCATGGAGGGATGGCGCAGTATTTT. Using reference TRBV28 and TRBJ2-3 for the parts outside the CDR3, the full variable domain is DVKVTQSSRYLVKRTGEKVFLECVQDMDHENMFWYRQDPGLGLRLIYFSYDVKMKEKGDIPEGYSVSREKKERFSLILESASTNQTSMYLCASSQGHGGMAQYFGPGTRLTVL.

The chain has TRBV19 and TRBJ2-7; TRBD2 aligns across 12 bases. The CDR3 sequence is 17 residues long. Germline V gene sequence: CDR1 LNHDA, CDR2 SQIVND (reference sequence). Germline trimming cut 3 bases from V and 8 bases from J; bases unmatched to any gene: 14. CDR3 region: CASSILAQSLAGGQQYF. In DNA form, the CDR3 reads TGTGCCAGTAGTATCCTCGCACAATCGCTAGCGGGGGGGCAGCAGTACTTC.

Relative to its sample, this clone is medium-sized. The sample carries other DNA sequences with the same CDR3. The chain joins TRBV12-3 or TRBV12-4 to TRBJ2-1; no clear D gene. The CDR3 is 11 amino acids. With 3 bases removed from V and 5 bases from J, the gap between germline ends came to 2 bases. CDR3 coding DNA: TGTGCCAGCAGTTTTAACAATGAGCAGTTCTTC. Translated: CASSFNNEQFF.